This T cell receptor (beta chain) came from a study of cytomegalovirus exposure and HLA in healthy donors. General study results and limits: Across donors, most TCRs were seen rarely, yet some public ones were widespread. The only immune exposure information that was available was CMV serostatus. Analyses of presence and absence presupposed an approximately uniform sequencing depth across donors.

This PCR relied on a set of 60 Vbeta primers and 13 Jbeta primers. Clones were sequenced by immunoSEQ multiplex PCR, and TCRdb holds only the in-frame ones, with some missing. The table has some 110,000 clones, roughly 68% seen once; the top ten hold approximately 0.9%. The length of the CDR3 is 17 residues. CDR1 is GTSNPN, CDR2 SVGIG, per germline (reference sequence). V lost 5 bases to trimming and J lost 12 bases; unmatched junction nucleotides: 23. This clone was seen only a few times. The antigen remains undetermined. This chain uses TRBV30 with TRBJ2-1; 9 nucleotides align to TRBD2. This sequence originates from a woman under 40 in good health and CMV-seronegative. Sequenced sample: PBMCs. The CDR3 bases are TGTGCCTGGCTCTTAACTCCCGGGACTAGCAGCGGGCTTGGGCAGTTCTTC. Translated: CAWLLTPGTSSGLGQFF.